This T cell receptor beta chain was retrieved from a study of blood T cell repertoires in COVID-19. Overall study context: COVID-19 samples collected from the United States, Italy and Spain covered acute and convalescent phases. PBMCs, B-cell-depleted T cells, or T cells provided the cDNA or gDNA that made up the material.

The assay was immunoSEQ multiplex PCR, and TCRdb's table has in-frame clones only and misses some. The sample consists of around 250,000 clones, less than 90% of them appearing once. The V end lost 0 bases, the J end lost 0 bases, and 5 bases lay between the germline ends. This CDR3 spans 14 amino acids. CDR1 and CDR2 from the germline V gene are MGHRA and YSYEKL. This clonotype was sampled from a man aged 55 to 69 with acute or convalescent COVID-19. Sequencing was performed on peripheral blood. The J gene is TRBJ2-5, the V gene TRBV4-1; D gene ambiguous. CDR3 amino acids: CASSQDLNQETQYF. In DNA form, the CDR3 reads TGCGCCAGCAGCCAAGATCTTAACCAAGAGACCCAGTACTTC.